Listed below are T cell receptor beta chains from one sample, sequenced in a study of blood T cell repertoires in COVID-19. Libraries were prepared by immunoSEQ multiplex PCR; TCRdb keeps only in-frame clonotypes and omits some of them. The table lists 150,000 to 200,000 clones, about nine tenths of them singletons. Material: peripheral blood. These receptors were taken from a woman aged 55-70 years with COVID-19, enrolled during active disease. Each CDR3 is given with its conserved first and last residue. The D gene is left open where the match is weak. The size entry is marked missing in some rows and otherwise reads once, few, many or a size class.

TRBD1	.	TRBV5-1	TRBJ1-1	TGCGCCAGCAGCCCGGAAAGACAGGGGAAGGCTTTCTTT	CASSPERQGKAFF
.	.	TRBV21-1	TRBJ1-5	TGTGCCAGCAGCACCCCCCCTACAGTGAGCAATCAGCCCCAGCATTTT	CASSTPPTVSNQPQHF
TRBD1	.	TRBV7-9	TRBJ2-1	TGTGCCAGCAGCCCCGACAGGGGGCCCTACAATGAGCAGTTCTTC	CASSPDRGPYNEQFF
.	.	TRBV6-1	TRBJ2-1	TGTGCCAGCAGTGAGGGGCAGGGGACCCATCTGTTCTTC	CASSEGQGTHLFF
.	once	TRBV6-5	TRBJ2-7	TGTGCCAGCCGCCAGACAGGCTTTACCTACGAGCAGTACTTC	CASRQTGFTYEQYF
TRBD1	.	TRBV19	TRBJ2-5	TGTGCCAGTGGAGATGCCGACAGGGACGAAGAGACCCAGTACTTC	CASGDADRDEETQYF
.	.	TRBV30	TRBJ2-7	TGTGCCTGGAGGGGGGGTAGGGTTCCTGGCGAGCAGTACTTC	CAWRGGRVPGEQYF
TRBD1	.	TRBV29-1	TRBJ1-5	TGCAGCGTTCGGGACAGGGGACGGGATCAGCCCCAGCATTTT	CSVRDRGRDQPQHF
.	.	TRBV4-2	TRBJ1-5	TGTGCCAGCAGCCCCCTGCAGGGCATTACCAAGAATCAGCCCCAGCATTTT	CASSPLQGITKNQPQHF
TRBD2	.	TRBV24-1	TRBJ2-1	TGTGCCACCAGTGAACCGGGACTACACAATGAGCAGTTCTTC	CATSEPGLHNEQFF
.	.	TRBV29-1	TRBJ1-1	TGCAGCGTTGGGACAGTGGGGGAGCTCACTGAAGCTTTCTTT	CSVGTVGELTEAFF
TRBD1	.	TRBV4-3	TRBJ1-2	TGCGCCAGCAGCCAAGACTTTTCAGGACAGGGGGACCTTAACTATGGCTACACCTTC	CASSQDFSGQGDLNYGYTF
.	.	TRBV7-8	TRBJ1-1	TGTGCCAGCAGCTTAGCTAACAGGGAAGACACTGAAGCTTTCTTT	CASSLANREDTEAFF
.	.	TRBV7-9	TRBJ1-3	TGTGCCAGCAGCTTAGGGGCAGCTCTCTCTGGAAACACCATATATTTT	CASSLGAALSGNTIYF
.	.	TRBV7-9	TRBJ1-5	TGTGCCAGCAGCTTATATAGGTCTGGGGCAGGGCTCAATCAGCCCCAGCATTTT	CASSLYRSGAGLNQPQHF
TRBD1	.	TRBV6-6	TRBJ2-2	TGTGCCAGCAGTTCGGGACAGGGGGCTAGCACCGGGGAGCTGTTTTTT	CASSSGQGASTGELFF
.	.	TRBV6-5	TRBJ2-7	TGTGCCAGCAGTCCCGGACAGACGATCATATACGAGCAGTACTTC	CASSPGQTIIYEQYF
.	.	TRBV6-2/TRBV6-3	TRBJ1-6	TGTGCCAGCAGTCGCTTTGGAGGGTTACCCCTCCACTTT	CASSRFGGLPLHF
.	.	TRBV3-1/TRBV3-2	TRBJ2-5	TGTGCCAGCAGCGCCACCCGCGGGCTCCAAGAGACCCAGTACTTC	CASSATRGLQETQYF
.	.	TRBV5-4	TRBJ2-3	TGTGCCAGCAGCTTCAACCTAGGGGCAGATACGCAGTATTTT	CASSFNLGADTQYF
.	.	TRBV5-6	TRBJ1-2	TGTGCCAGCAGCTTCCTAAACCGGGGTTCATCCTATGGCTACACCTTC	CASSFLNRGSSYGYTF
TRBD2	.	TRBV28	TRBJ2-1	TGTGCCAGCAGACTGCGGACTAGCGGGAGAGCGGAGAATGAGCAGTTCTTC	CASRLRTSGRAENEQFF
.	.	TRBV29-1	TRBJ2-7	TGCAGCGTTGGTTTTACCTACGAGCAGTACTTC	CSVGFTYEQYF
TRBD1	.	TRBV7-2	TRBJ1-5	TGTGCCAGCAGCTTGACAGGGATCCCCACTCAGCCCCAGCATTTT	CASSLTGIPTQPQHF
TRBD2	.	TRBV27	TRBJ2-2	TGTGCCAGCAGTTTATTGAGACCTAGCGGGAACACCGGGGAGCTGTTTTTT	CASSLLRPSGNTGELFF
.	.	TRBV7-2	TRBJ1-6	TGTGCCAGCAGCCCGAGGGAGGACTATAATTCACCCCTCCACTTT	CASSPREDYNSPLHF
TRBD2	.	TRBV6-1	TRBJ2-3	TGTGCCAGCAGTGAAACTAGCGGGAGCGCAGATACGCAGTATTTT	CASSETSGSADTQYF
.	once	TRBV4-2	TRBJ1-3	TGTGCCAGCAGCCAAGATCGACCGGGTTTGGGAAACACCATATATTTT	CASSQDRPGLGNTIYF
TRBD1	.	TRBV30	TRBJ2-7	TGTGCCTGGGGCTGGACAGGGGGGTTAAACGAGCAGTACTTC	CAWGWTGGLNEQYF
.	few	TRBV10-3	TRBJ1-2	TGTGCCGTCACCAAAGCGGAGGATTTCAATGGCTACACCTTC	CAVTKAEDFNGYTF